This T cell receptor beta chain came from a study of T cells after yellow fever vaccination. Study summary: Those fractions that held only low numbers of cells were prepared using the SMART-Seq v4 Ultra Low Input RNA kit. Notes on the study in general: There was a possibility that FACS-sorted repertoires contained abundant clonotypes contaminating from the bulk population.

This clonotype was observed a few times. Its antigen is still unknown. Trimming stripped 1 base from V and 0 bases from J, with 7 bases between. In germline, CDR1 is SGHTA, CDR2 FQGNSA. There are 15 residues in the CDR3. TCRdb processed the 5' RACE reads anew with MiXCR; each CDR3 protein has one entry. This sample yields around 320,000 distinct CDR3 sequences, of which roughly 8.7% are seen a single time; around 3.1% belongs to the top ten. The chain links TRBV7-2 to TRBJ2-1; D is uncertain. The sequencing here drew on CD4+ T cells sorted from PBMCs, taken 5 days after the yellow fever booster vaccination. The sequence was obtained from a man younger than 35 who received the YFV17D yellow fever vaccine. The CDR3 DNA reads TGTGCCAGCAGCTTAGTACCGAGCTCCTACAATGAGCAGTTCTTC. Protein sequence: CASSLVPSSYNEQFF.